This T cell receptor beta chain was sequenced for a study of lymphopenia after photon versus proton radiotherapy. The CDR3 length is 17 residues. From germline, CDR1 is MGHDK and CDR2 SYGVNS. Trimming pared 2 bases from V and 8 bases from J, leaving 22 bases between. About this clone itself: What it recognizes is unknown.

Overall study results and limits: Under photons, naive T cells and diversity fell while effector/memory populations rose. Only patients who died were analyzed for survival; proton advantage is unproven. After lymphocyte nadir, photon-treated repertoires showed oligoclonal expansion, especially CD8+ Temra.

TCRdb's copy holds only in-frame clones and misses some; the assay was immunoSEQ multiplex PCR. The data show 150,000 to 200,000 clones, approximately 86% seen once. Sequencing used peripheral blood, obtained from a patient treated with photon-based radiotherapy. J is TRBJ2-1 and V is TRBV25-1, with D maybe TRBD2 (6 bases). The sequence derives from a man in his fifties with gastric cancer. CDR3 amino acids: CASSETSGTPKGDEQFF. DNA of the CDR3: TGTGCCAGCAGTGAAACCTCCGGGACTCCTAAGGGAGATGAGCAGTTCTTC.